This passage covers 4 T cell receptor beta chains from one sample sequenced in a study of cytomegalovirus exposure and HLA in healthy donors. The PCR was carried out with 60 Vbeta primers and 13 Jbeta primers. Libraries were prepared by immunoSEQ multiplex PCR; TCRdb keeps only in-frame clonotypes and omits some of them. The sample consists of about 250,000 clones, roughly 80% of them appearing once. The sample comprised PBMCs. Receptor source: a girl aged 2-9 years in good health and CMV-seronegative.

This sequence joins TRBV29-1 and TRBJ1-2; D remains ambiguous. The ends were cut back, 7 bases at V and 4 bases at J, with 10 bases in the middle. Germline V gene sequence: CDR1 SQVTM, CDR2 ANQGSEA. The CDR3 totals 11 residues. The CDR3 nucleotides read TGCAGCGCCCTTTTGTTCTATGGCTACACCTTC. It encodes CSALLFYGYTF. Together with reference TRBV29-1 and TRBJ1-2, the CDR3 gives the full variable domain: SAVISQKPSRDICQRGTSLTIQCQVDSQVTMMFWYRQQPGQSLTLIATANQGSEATYESGFVIDKFPISRPNLTFSTLTVSNMSPEDSSIYLCSALLFYGYTFGSGTRLTVV.

The chain has TRBV10-2 and TRBJ2-1; the D is unclear. V was pared by 2 bases and J by 9 bases, with 8 bases between. CDR3 length: 12 residues. Looked up from germline, CDR1 is WSHSY and CDR2 is SAAADI. The CDR3 DNA is TGCGCCAGCAGTGAGCGGCGAGGTGAGCAGTTCTTC. Residues: CASSERRGEQFF.

This rearrangement joins TRBV7-8 to TRBJ1-2, with D possibly matching TRBD1 (6 bases). The V gene lost 2 bases and the J gene lost 5 bases, with 21 bases spanning the gap. There are 17 residues in the CDR3. Germline V lookup: CDR1 SGHVS, CDR2 FQNEAQ. CDR3 sequence (DNA): TGTGCCAGCAGCTTACGAGGGGGTTCGGAGACGATTTATGGCTACACCTTC. Protein: CASSLRGGSETIYGYTF.

The chain is built from TRBV7-3 and TRBJ2-2; D is unclear. The CDR3 has 14 residues. Germline V gene sequence: CDR1 SGHTA, CDR2 FQGTGA. V lost 3 bases, J lost 1 base, and 6 bases lay in between. The chain's CDR3 is CASSLTGNTGELFF. The DNA for the CDR3 is TGTGCCAGCAGCTTGACTGGGAACACCGGGGAGCTGTTTTTT.